Listed below are T cell receptor beta chains from one sample, sequenced in a study of response to subunit inactivated influenza vaccine. TCRdb itself ran the RT-PCR reads through MiXCR, one entry per CDR3 protein. The sample has 650,000 to 800,000 distinct CDR3 sequences; under 20% are singletons. The sequencing used PBMCs from blood, collected 5 to 6 days after vaccination. These receptors were obtained from a man between 45 and 60 years old who received an inactivated influenza vaccine. The CDR3 runs from the conserved cysteine through the conserved F or W. Each record gives: V gene, D gene, J gene, clone size, CDR3 protein, CDR3 DNA. The D gene is left open where the match is weak. Clone size is shown for a subset of rows, as once, few, many or a class of expanded clone.

>TRBV7-9|NA|TRBJ2-7|few
CASSLASRENEQYF
TGTGCCAGCAGCTTAGCGAGCAGGGAAAACGAGCAGTACTTC
>TRBV28|NA|TRBJ2-7|NA
CASSLRVPYEQYF
TGTGCCAGCAGTTTAAGAGTCCCCTACGAGCAGTACTTC
>TRBV12-3/TRBV12-4|NA|TRBJ1-1|NA
CASSFANRLNTEAFF
TGTGCCAGCAGTTTTGCCAACAGACTGAACACTGAAGCTTTCTTT
>TRBV12-3/TRBV12-4|NA|TRBJ2-1|NA
CASTLSGQLLIREQFF
TGTGCCAGCACCCTCTCGGGGCAACTTTTGATACGGGAGCAGTTCTTC
>TRBV19|TRBD2|TRBJ2-1|NA
CASSPRLAGGYGDEQFF
TGTGCCAGTAGTCCCCGACTAGCGGGAGGGTACGGGGATGAGCAGTTCTTC
>TRBV3-1|NA|TRBJ1-6|NA
CASSQASRNSPLHF
TGTGCCAGCAGCCAAGCGAGCAGGAATTCACCCCTCCACTTT
>TRBV24-1|TRBD1|TRBJ2-7|NA
CATSEGKQGVSYEQYF
TGTGCCACCAGTGAAGGTAAACAGGGGGTCTCCTACGAGCAGTACTTC
>TRBV29-1|TRBD2|TRBJ2-2|few
CSASPGTSGRYGELFF
TGCAGCGCAAGCCCCGGGACTAGCGGGAGGTACGGGGAGCTGTTTTTT
>TRBV29-1|TRBD1|TRBJ2-7|few
CSVATGQYSYEQYF
TGCAGCGTTGCGACGGGACAGTATTCGTACGAGCAGTACTTC
>TRBV6-2/TRBV6-3|TRBD1|TRBJ2-1|few
CASSTQGSRDLGEQFF
TGTGCCAGCAGCACACAGGGGTCCCGCGATTTAGGTGAGCAGTTCTTC
>TRBV10-2|TRBD1|TRBJ1-1|once
CASSEGQGMGTTEAFF
TGCGCCAGCAGTGAGGGACAGGGAATGGGAACAACTGAAGCTTTCTTT
>TRBV7-3|NA|TRBJ2-6|few
CASSSKLRFSGANVLTF
TGTGCCAGCAGCTCAAAATTGCGATTTTCGGGGGCCAACGTCCTGACTTTC
>TRBV5-4|TRBD1|TRBJ2-3|NA
CASSFPGQGANLLFTDTQYF
TGTGCCAGCAGCTTCCCGGGACAGGGGGCGAATCTTTTATTCACAGATACGCAGTATTTT
>TRBV12-3/TRBV12-4|NA|TRBJ2-1|few
CASSPKGPYNEQFF
TGTGCCAGCAGTCCCAAGGGGCCCTACAATGAGCAGTTCTTC
>TRBV5-1|TRBD2|TRBJ2-3|NA
CASSLPSGASTDTHYF
TGCGCCAGCAGCTTGCCTAGCGGGGCTAGCACAGATACGCATTATTTT
>TRBV18|NA|TRBJ1-2|NA
CASLKVPGNYGYTF
TGTGCCAGCTTGAAAGTCCCGGGGAACTATGGCTACACCTTC
>TRBV3-1|TRBD1|TRBJ1-1|few
CASSQSETGLRTEAFF
TGTGCCAGCAGCCAATCCGAGACAGGGTTGAGGACTGAAGCTTTCTTT
>TRBV20-1|TRBD2|TRBJ2-5|NA
CSASPTSGTQETQYF
TGCAGTGCTAGCCCGACTAGCGGAACCCAAGAGACCCAGTACTTC
>TRBV28|TRBD2|TRBJ2-3|NA
CASRVLAGGSDTQYF
TGTGCCAGCAGGGTACTAGCGGGAGGGTCAGATACGCAGTATTTT
>TRBV18|NA|TRBJ2-3|NA
CASSPPVVMGPDTQYF
TGTGCCAGCTCACCACCGGTCGTTATGGGGCCAGATACGCAGTATTTT
>TRBV12-3/TRBV12-4|NA|TRBJ2-3|NA
CASSFYSTDTQYF
TGTGCCAGCAGTTTTTATAGCACAGATACGCAGTATTTT
>TRBV21-1|NA|TRBJ2-1|NA
CASSTGTGTIYNEQFF
TGTGCCAGCAGCACCGGGACCGGCACCATTTACAATGAGCAGTTCTTC
>TRBV6-2/TRBV6-3|NA|TRBJ1-5|NA
CASSYSDPNQPQHF
TGTGCCAGCAGTTACTCAGATCCCAATCAGCCCCAGCATTTT
>TRBV7-9|TRBD1|TRBJ2-5|NA
CASGQGWETQYF
TGTGCCAGCGGACAGGGGTGGGAGACCCAGTACTTC
>TRBV12-3/TRBV12-4|NA|TRBJ2-2|NA
CASSLSLARAGELFF
TGTGCCAGCAGTTTGTCACTAGCTAGGGCCGGGGAGCTGTTTTTT
>TRBV20-1|TRBD2|TRBJ2-3|many
CSARDAAGLAGGPAGTQYF
TGCAGTGCTAGAGACGCGGCGGGACTAGCGGGAGGGCCTGCAGGTACGCAGTATTTT
>TRBV7-2|TRBD2|TRBJ2-2|few
CASTREGPNTGELFF
TGTGCCAGCACTCGGGAGGGTCCAAACACCGGGGAGCTGTTTTTT
>TRBV10-3|NA|TRBJ2-5|NA
CAIRKEVQETQYF
TGTGCCATCAGGAAGGAGGTCCAAGAGACCCAGTACTTC
>TRBV2|TRBD1|TRBJ2-5|NA
CAGRQGRETQYF
TGTGCCGGACGACAGGGACGAGAGACCCAGTACTTC
>TRBV5-1|TRBD1|TRBJ1-1|few
CASSLDRGMNTEAFF
TGCGCCAGCAGCTTGGACAGGGGGATGAACACTGAAGCTTTCTTT
>TRBV6-2/TRBV6-3|NA|TRBJ1-2|NA
CASRPDRIGYGYIF
TGTGCCAGCAGGCCCGACCGTATCGGCTATGGCTACATCTTC
>TRBV10-3|TRBD2|TRBJ2-5|NA
CAIRPTASAGGPQETQYF
TGTGCCATCAGACCAACCGCTAGCGCGGGAGGTCCTCAAGAGACCCAGTACTTC
>TRBV12-3/TRBV12-4|TRBD2|TRBJ2-1|NA
CASILGTSGTHNEQFF
TGTGCCAGCATCTTAGGGACTAGCGGGACCCACAATGAGCAGTTCTTC
>TRBV15|NA|TRBJ1-5|NA
CATSRGQVDQPQHF
TGTGCCACCAGCAGAGGTCAGGTCGATCAGCCCCAGCATTTT
>TRBV24-1|NA|TRBJ2-1|NA
CATSDLGTSEQFF
TGTGCCACCAGTGATTTGGGGACTTCTGAGCAGTTCTTC
>TRBV4-3|NA|TRBJ1-4|few
CASSQNPTTNEKLFF
TGCGCCAGCAGCCAAAATCCGACAACTAATGAAAAACTGTTTTTT
>TRBV29-1|TRBD1|TRBJ2-1|few
CSVGQGYEQFF
TGCAGCGTTGGACAGGGATATGAGCAGTTCTTC
>TRBV28|NA|TRBJ2-3|few
CASSLPGSASTDTQYF
TGTGCCAGCAGTTTACCGGGCTCCGCTAGCACAGATACGCAGTATTTT
>TRBV18|NA|TRBJ2-7|NA
CASSPFSPSISYEQYF
TGTGCCAGCTCACCATTCTCCCCCTCGATCTCCTACGAGCAGTACTTC
>TRBV27|NA|TRBJ2-1|NA
CASSRRGASYNEQFF
TGTGCCAGCAGCCGACGCGGGGCTTCCTACAATGAGCAGTTCTTC
>TRBV7-2|NA|TRBJ1-5|NA
CASRAGVYSNQPQHF
TGTGCCAGCCGAGCGGGGGTATATAGCAATCAGCCCCAGCATTTT
>TRBV20-1|TRBD1|TRBJ2-5|few
CRTEDRGRETQYF
TGCAGAACCGAGGACAGGGGGCGGGAGACCCAGTACTTC
>TRBV25-1|TRBD2|TRBJ2-1|few
CASSEIAGVPYNEQFF
TGTGCCAGCAGTGAAATAGCGGGAGTGCCCTACAATGAGCAGTTCTTC
>TRBV7-6|NA|TRBJ2-7|few
CASSPGRVEQYF
TGTGCCAGCAGCCCCGGTAGGGTCGAGCAGTACTTC
>TRBV29-1|TRBD2|TRBJ2-3|many
CSVEDLAGAPTDTQYF
TGCAGCGTTGAAGATCTAGCGGGGGCTCCTACGGATACGCAGTATTTT
>TRBV10-3|NA|TRBJ1-3|few
CAISAQGTSGNTIYF
TGTGCCATCAGCGCACAGGGAACCTCTGGAAACACCATATATTTT
>TRBV20-1|TRBD1|TRBJ2-1|NA
CSAPRGTGTSYNEQFF
TGCAGTGCCCCCAGGGGGACAGGAACGAGCTACAATGAGCAGTTCTTC
>TRBV29-1|NA|TRBJ2-1|few
CSVARSHTHNEQFF
TGCAGCGTTGCCAGATCGCACACACACAATGAGCAGTTCTTC
>TRBV29-1|NA|TRBJ2-1|NA
CSVVGAAVEQFF
TGCAGCGTGGTTGGGGCGGCGGTTGAGCAGTTCTTC
>TRBV29-1|TRBD1|TRBJ2-2|NA
CSVARTTGAGTGELFF
TGCAGCGTTGCCAGAACGACAGGGGCGGGAACCGGGGAGCTGTTTTTT
>TRBV2|NA|TRBJ2-7|few
CASSATGRLYEQYF
TGTGCCAGCAGTGCGACAGGACGACTATACGAGCAGTACTTC
>TRBV7-2|NA|TRBJ2-7|few
CASSLGPATRGGYEQYF
TGTGCCAGCAGCTTAGGCCCCGCGACTAGGGGGGGTTACGAGCAGTACTTC
>TRBV24-1|NA|TRBJ1-4|NA
CATYWGELFF
TGTGCCACCTACTGGGGGGAACTGTTTTTT
>TRBV20-1|NA|TRBJ1-4|few
CSASTPPINEKLFF
TGCAGTGCTAGTACCCCTCCGATTAATGAAAAACTGTTTTTT
>TRBV7-9|NA|TRBJ2-1|few
CASSLVIASSYNEQFF
TGTGCCAGCAGCTTGGTAATAGCGAGTTCCTACAATGAGCAGTTCTTC
>TRBV27|NA|TRBJ2-1|NA
CASSLPTTVNNEQFF
TGTGCCAGCAGTCTACCAACCACAGTCAACAATGAGCAGTTCTTC
>TRBV10-3|NA|TRBJ2-2|few
CAITSANRSGELFF
TGTGCCATCACCTCGGCCAACAGGTCCGGGGAGCTGTTTTTT
>TRBV20-1|TRBD2|TRBJ2-7|few
CSARDWWASGSGEQYF
TGCAGTGCTAGAGATTGGTGGGCTAGCGGGAGTGGCGAGCAGTACTTC
>TRBV3-1|NA|TRBJ2-1|NA
CASSQDLRQHNEQFF
TGTGCCAGCAGCCAAGATTTAAGACAGCATAATGAGCAGTTCTTC